The 20 T cell receptor beta chains listed next were all sequenced from one sample in a study of pediatric ulcerative colitis. TCRdb's table, derived via immunoSEQ multiplex PCR, lists solely in-frame clones and lacks some. The table includes 54,000 or so clones, about 89% detected once. Sequenced: blood. All receptors come from a boy aged 5-17 years who was a control in a study of pediatric ulcerative colitis.

The chain carries TRBV2 and TRBJ1-1; 7 positions match TRBD1. The trim removed 4 bases at V and 1 base at J, leaving 9 bases unmatched. The germline V gene encodes CDR1 SNHLY and CDR2 FYNNEI. The CDR3 spans 16 residues. The CDR3 sequence is CASSVEAGGQNTEAFF. CDR3 DNA sequence: TGTGCCAGCAGTGTAGAGGCAGGGGGTCAGAACACTGAAGCTTTCTTT.

The chain couples TRBV19 to TRBJ1-6; TRBD1 might be the D (6 bases). The germline V and J ends were trimmed by 3 bases and 5 bases, with 11 bases remaining between them. The CDR3 loop spans 15 amino acids. CDR1 and CDR2 from the germline V gene are LNHDA and SQIVND (reference sequence). The CDR3 DNA is TGTGCCAGTAGTATCCGGGGGCTGGATAATTCACCCCTCCACTTT. Translated: CASSIRGLDNSPLHF.

V and J are TRBV27 and TRBJ1-3; 7 nucleotides align to TRBD1. Germline assignment: CDR1 MNHEY and CDR2 SMNVEV (reference sequence). Trimming took 4 bases from V and 0 from J; bases not matched to a gene: 3. The length of the CDR3 is 15 residues. The CDR3 loop is CASSSTGSSGNTIYF. CDR3 nucleotide sequence: TGTGCCAGCAGTTCGACAGGGAGCTCTGGAAACACCATATATTTT.

The J gene is TRBJ1-4, the V gene TRBV2; 7 bases agree with TRBD1. V shed 6 bases and J 3 bases; nucleotides not matched to a gene: 7. The CDR3 runs 15 residues. The germline CDR1 and CDR2 sequences are SNHLY and FYNNEI. This CDR3 reads CASRPPGTANEKLFF. The CDR3 nucleotides are TGTGCCAGCAGGCCCCCGGGGACAGCTAATGAAAAACTGTTTTTT.

The gene calls are TRBV29-1 and TRBJ2-7; D may be TRBD2 (5 bases). CDR3 length: 12 residues. The V gene lost 4 bases and the J gene lost 0 bases, with 7 bases spanning the gap. CDR1 and CDR2 from the germline V gene are SQVTM and ANQGSEA. The CDR3 sequence: CSVGRDSYEQYF. Here the CDR3 DNA reads TGCAGCGTTGGTCGGGACTCCTACGAGCAGTACTTC.

The chain has TRBV27 and TRBJ2-1; TRBD2 agrees at 9 bases. Germline CDR1 and CDR2: MNHEY and SMNVEV (reference sequence). The CDR3 contains 15 residues. Unmatched junction bases numbered 12, after V lost 5 bases and J lost 10 bases. This chain's CDR3 is CASSTPSGEVSEQFF. The CDR3 DNA reads as TGTGCCAGCAGTACTCCTAGCGGGGAGGTTTCGGAGCAGTTCTTC.

J is TRBJ2-7 and V is TRBV6-4, with D perhaps matching TRBD2 (6 bases). V was pared by 4 bases and J by 7 bases, with 14 bases between. CDR1 is MRHNA and CDR2 is SNTAGT in the germline V gene. This CDR3 has 13 residues. The CDR3 coding sequence is TGTGCCAGCAGTGCCCAAGCGGGCGGTGAGCAGTACTTC. Its translation: CASSAQAGGEQYF.

This clone was seen once. This chain uses TRBV5-1 with TRBJ1-1; D remains unclear. V lost 4 bases, J lost 0 bases, and 16 bases lay in between. This CDR3 spans 16 amino acids. Germline CDR1 SGHRS, CDR2 YFSETQ. The CDR3 DNA is TGCGCCAGCAGCCAGTTGGGAATAGGGATGAACACTGAAGCTTTCTTT. Its protein product is CASSQLGIGMNTEAFF.

The V call is TRBV13, the J call TRBJ2-2; 13 positions match TRBD2. V shed 5 bases, J shed 4 bases, and the junction held 7 bases outside the gene matches. Per the germline V gene, CDR1 is PRHDT and CDR2 is FYEKMQ (reference sequence). CDR3 length equals 17 residues. The CDR3 coding sequence is TGTGCCAGCAGCAGGGGACTAGCGGGGTTGAGCACCGGGGAGCTGTTTTTT. It yields the protein CASSRGLAGLSTGELFF. Combining the CDR3 with reference TRBV13 and TRBJ2-2 gives the whole variable domain AAGVIQSPRHLIKEKRETATLKCYPIPRHDTVYWYQQGPGQDPQFLISFYEKMQSDKGSIPDRFSAQQFSDYHSELNMSSLELGDSALYFCASSRGLAGLSTGELFFGEGSRLTVL.

This chain joins TRBV19 and TRBJ2-7; the match to TRBD2 covers 11 bases. CDR3 length equals 15 residues. The trim removed 7 bases at V and 0 bases at J, leaving 5 bases unmatched. Germline V gene sequence: CDR1 LNHDA, CDR2 SQIVND (reference sequence). The CDR3 DNA is TGTGCCAGTAAACCCGGGACTAGCGGCTCCTACGAGCAGTACTTC. The encoded protein is CASKPGTSGSYEQYF.

This chain joins TRBV15 and TRBJ1-5; D possibly corresponds to TRBD1 (5 bases). Trimming took off 0 bases at V and 3 bases at J, with 15 bases between the two ends. The CDR3 consists of 17 residues. The germline gives CDR1 LNHNV, CDR2 YYDKDF (reference sequence). As DNA, the CDR3 is TGTGCCACCAGCAGAGATCAGGGCCTGTCCTACAATCAGCCCCAGCATTTT. It is translated as CATSRDQGLSYNQPQHF.

The genes are TRBV28 and TRBJ1-2, with 10 bases that match TRBD1. The CDR3 has 14 amino acids. The trim removed 5 bases at V and 8 bases at J, leaving 8 bases unmatched. Germline values: CDR1 MDHEN, CDR2 SYDVKM. CDR3 in amino acids: CASSRPGQGWGYTF. CDR3 in DNA: TGTGCCAGCAGTCGTCCGGGACAGGGGTGGGGCTACACCTTC.

This sequence joins TRBV7-3 and TRBJ2-3; 10 bases map to TRBD2. The CDR3 runs to 17 residues. V was pared by 2 bases and J by 2 bases, with 7 bases of the junction left unmatched. Germline values: CDR1 SGHTA, CDR2 FQGTGA. In nucleotides, the CDR3 is TGTGCCAGCAGCTTATACCCTACTAGCGGGACCACAGATACGCAGTATTTT. Translating gives CASSLYPTSGTTDTQYF.

J is TRBJ2-3 and V is TRBV30; 11 bases map to TRBD2. With 2 bases clipped from V and 0 bases from J, the junction kept 1 base outside the gene matches. Germline V gene data show CDR1 as GTSNPN and CDR2 as SVGIG (reference sequence). The CDR3 has 15 residues. CDR3 DNA sequence: TGTGCCTGGAGTTTAGCGGGGGGGAGCACAGATACGCAGTATTTT. Protein: CAWSLAGGSTDTQYF.

This clone was picked up a small number of times. The chain links TRBV27 to TRBJ2-2; D not certain. The CDR3 has 13 residues. The germline CDR1 and CDR2 sequences are MNHEY and SMNVEV (reference sequence). The ends were cut back, 6 bases at V and 4 bases at J, with 9 bases in the middle. CDR3: CASRPTRTGELFF. The CDR3 DNA reads as TGTGCCAGCAGGCCTACTCGCACCGGGGAGCTGTTTTTT.

This sequence joins TRBV7-9 and TRBJ2-7; no firm D call. Germline CDR1 SEHNR, CDR2 FQNEAQ (reference sequence). V dropped 0 bases and J dropped 4 bases, with 10 bases sitting between them. The CDR3 is made up of 14 amino acids. The CDR3 region is CASSLAGQNYEQYF. The CDR3 region has the DNA TGTGCCAGCAGCTTAGCCGGGCAGAATTACGAGCAGTACTTC.

The rearrangement joins TRBV6-1 to TRBJ2-7; 13 nucleotides match TRBD2. Germline V CDR1 and CDR2: MNHNS, SASEGT. After removal of 4 bases from V and 6 bases from J, the junction contained 9 bases not matched to a gene. This CDR3 is 16 amino acids long. This chain's CDR3 is CASSAGLAGPGGEQYF. Written as DNA, the CDR3 is TGTGCCAGCAGTGCGGGACTAGCGGGGCCCGGGGGCGAGCAGTACTTC.

This sequence joins TRBV7-8 and TRBJ1-5, with no clear D. CDR1 SGHVS and CDR2 FQNEAQ come from the germline V gene. V shed 5 bases and J shed 3 bases, with 14 bases lying between them. The CDR3 covers 15 residues. The CDR3 reads CASSPKDGYNQPQHF. DNA of the CDR3: TGTGCCAGCAGCCCCAAGGACGGATACAATCAGCCCCAGCATTTT.

The sample holds one count of this clone. V is TRBV6-1 and J is TRBJ1-5; no reliable D call. The germline V gene encodes CDR1 MNHNS and CDR2 SASEGT. This CDR3 has 13 residues. V was pared by 6 bases and J by 4 bases, with 10 bases between. In DNA form, the CDR3 reads TGTGCCAGCAGCCTCCGGGAGAATCAGCCCCAGCATTTT. It translates to CASSLRENQPQHF.

The gene calls are TRBV23-1 and TRBJ1-2; no clear D gene. TRBV23-1 has ORF status, its function being uncertain. V dropped 2 bases and J dropped 4 bases, with 8 bases sitting between them. The CDR3 totals 13 residues. CDR3 nucleotides: TGCGCCAGCAGTCAAACCCAGGTCTATGGCTACACCTTC. Its translation: CASSQTQVYGYTF.